The source of this TCR beta chain is a study of shared clonotypes between healthy human individuals. Amplification in unsorted PBMC replicate PCRs started from around 0.3 ug DNA, which equals around 31,000 T cell genomes. Sequenced by immunoSEQ multiplex PCR; TCRdb stores in-frame clones only, minus some. The profile shows some 510,000 clones, about four fifths of them singletons. CDR1 SNHLY and CDR2 FYNNEI come from the germline V gene. The CDR3 has 14 amino acids. Deletions cut 8 bases from V and 5 bases from J, with 19 bases between. This receptor was identified in a woman in her thirties or forties in good health. Some clones in this sample may be carry-over from other donors' samples. The chain is built from TRBV2 and TRBJ2-7; D may be TRBD1 or TRBD2 (5 bases each). Material for sequencing was PBMCs. The CDR3 is CASRMSRRGDEQYF. CDR3 nucleotide sequence: TGTGCCAGCCGTATGTCGAGACGGGGCGACGAGCAGTACTTC.